These 2 T cell receptor beta chains share one sample of origin, sequenced in a study of CD8 T cells in ankylosing spondylitis. TCRdb reprocessed the 5' RACE reads with MiXCR, giving one entry per CDR3 protein. This table holds about 96,000 distinct CDR3 sequences, more than 25% found once. Sequenced material: blood, either unsorted or a sorted T cell fraction (not recorded which). These receptors originate from a male donor with ankylosing spondylitis or in good health (not recorded which).

V and J are TRBV19 and TRBJ2-1, with TRBD2 matching 9 bases. J gave up 7 bases and V 4 bases, and 8 bases lay outside the gene matches. The CDR3 has 15 residues. CDR1 is LNHDA and CDR2 is SQIVND in the germline V gene (reference sequence). CDR3 region: CASSNGGRAVNEQFF. The CDR3 DNA is TGTGCCAGTAGTAATGGCGGGAGGGCCGTAAATGAGCAGTTCTTC.

V and J are TRBV5-1 and TRBJ1-4; D remains unclear. Per germline, CDR1 SGHRS and CDR2 YFSETQ. The length of the CDR3 is 16 residues. Trimming took off 3 bases at V and 5 bases at J, with 17 bases between the two ends. The CDR3 sequence: CASSSRARSLNEKLFF. CDR3 DNA: TGCGCCAGCAGCTCCCGGGCGCGGTCTCTAAATGAAAAACTGTTTTTT.